This T cell receptor (beta chain) was captured by sequencing in a study of T cells of healthy individuals. TCRdb analysed the 5' RACE reads with MiXCR anew, one entry per CDR3 protein. This sample carries fewer than 90,000 distinct CDR3 sequences, 4% to 5.5% of them seen once, and the ten largest clones take 7.5% to 8%. Germline assignment: CDR1 LNHDA and CDR2 SQIVND (reference sequence). The CDR3 length is 14 residues. This sequence joins TRBV19 and TRBJ2-2; D possibly corresponds to TRBD2 (6 bases). The source of this sequence is a female donor in good health. The DNA of the CDR3 is TGTGCAGCGAGAGGCGGGGTTAACACCGGGGAGCTGTTTTTT. This codes for CAARGGVNTGELFF.